These 11 T cell receptor beta chains were sequenced from one sample in a study of blood T cell repertoires in COVID-19. Here immunoSEQ multiplex PCR was the method, and the copy in TCRdb shows in-frame clones only, minus some. The sample yields about 440,000 clones, less than 95% seen once. Sequencing input: PBMCs or T cells enriched from blood (not recorded which). These receptors came from a man aged 18 to 35 who had recovered from COVID-19.

CDR3 nucleotides: TGCGCCAGCAGCCAAGGACACAGGGGCTACTCCTACGAGCAGTACTTC. Its protein is CASSQGHRGYSYEQYF. The chain links TRBV4-1 to TRBJ2-7, with 7 nucleotides matching TRBD1. J gave up 0 bases and V 1 base, and 6 bases lay outside the gene matches. CDR1 MGHRA and CDR2 YSYEKL come from the germline V gene. The CDR3 totals 16 residues.

The chain combines TRBV28 with TRBJ2-2, with TRBD2 matching 10 bases. Germline values: CDR1 MDHEN, CDR2 SYDVKM. The CDR3 totals 15 residues. V dropped 7 bases and J dropped 6; count of bases not matched to a gene: 8. This CDR3 reads CASKELAGGAGELFF. In DNA form, the CDR3 reads TGTGCCAGCAAGGAGTTAGCGGGAGGAGCCGGGGAGCTGTTTTTT.

Here the CDR3 DNA reads TGTGCCATCGGAGGCAGGGGAAATGAATCCTATGGCTACACCTTC. This encodes CAIGGRGNESYGYTF. V usage is TRBV10-3 and J usage is TRBJ1-2; the D gene is possibly TRBD1 (6 bases). Between the trimmed V and J ends, which lost 8 bases and 4 bases, there was a span of 20 bases. The germline V gene encodes CDR1 ENHRY and CDR2 SYGVKD. The CDR3 spans 15 residues.

This sequence joins TRBV9 and TRBJ2-1; 10 nucleotides agree with TRBD1. CDR1 is SGDLS, CDR2 YYNGEE, per germline. This CDR3 has 17 residues. V gave up 3 bases and J gave up 4 bases; unmatched junction bases: 10. CDR3 DNA sequence: TGTGCCAGCAGCGCTAGGGGGGGACAGGGGAATTACAATGAGCAGTTCTTC. The encoded protein is CASSARGGQGNYNEQFF.

The V and J genes are TRBV7-2 and TRBJ2-1; 9 nucleotides align to TRBD2. V lost 1 base, J lost 8 bases, and 15 bases stayed unmatched. The CDR3 is 18 residues long. CDR1 is SGHTA, CDR2 FQGNSA, per germline. The DNA for the CDR3 is TGTGCCAGCAGCTTAGATTGGCGGGGGGGCAAGGGAATTGATGAGCAGTTCTTC. Its protein product is CASSLDWRGGKGIDEQFF.

The genes are TRBV5-1 and TRBJ2-2; D not resolved. This CDR3 is 14 amino acids long. V lost 4 bases and J 6 bases, leaving 13 bases between the germline ends. Germline loops: CDR1 SGHRS, CDR2 YFSETQ. The chain's CDR3 is CASSPHLSSGELFF. The DNA for the CDR3 is TGCGCCAGCAGCCCCCATCTATCATCCGGGGAGCTGTTTTTT.

This chain uses TRBV3-1 (or the pseudogene TRBV3-2) with TRBJ1-2; D possibly corresponds to TRBD1 (5 bases). CDR1 and CDR2 from the germline V gene are LGHDT and YNNKEL (reference sequence). CDR3 size: 15 residues. The germline V and J ends were trimmed by 1 base and 1 base, with 10 bases remaining between them. This chain's CDR3 is CASSQVRQGNYGYTF. CDR3 bases: TGTGCCAGCAGCCAAGTCAGGCAGGGTAACTATGGCTACACCTTC.

The chain combines TRBV6-5 with TRBJ1-1; weak D call: TRBD1 (6 bases). Between the trimmed V and J ends, which lost 6 bases and 2 bases, there was a span of 10 bases. The CDR3 has 13 residues. The germline gives CDR1 MNHEY, CDR2 SVGAGI. The CDR3 is CASSRGRNTEAFF. The CDR3 nucleotides are TGTGCCAGCAGCAGGGGACGAAACACTGAAGCTTTCTTT.

This clone was detected only a few times. V usage is TRBV5-4 and J usage is TRBJ1-6, with 11 bases fitting TRBD1. Looked up from germline, CDR1 is SGHNT and CDR2 is YYREEE (reference sequence). After removal of 4 bases from V and 10 bases from J, the junction contained 10 bases not matched to a gene. The length of the CDR3 is 16 residues. CDR3 DNA sequence: TGTGCCAGCAGCAGATCCCCGGACAGGGGGCGATCACCCCTCCACTTT. It codes for CASSRSPDRGRSPLHF.

The CDR3 DNA sequence: TGTGCCAGCAGCTCGACTAGCGGATACAATGAGCAGTTCTTC. Translating gives CASSSTSGYNEQFF. The V and J genes are TRBV11-3 and TRBJ2-1, with TRBD2 matching 9 bases. Per germline, CDR1 SGHNT and CDR2 YENEEA. The CDR3 length is 14 residues. The J segment lost 4 bases and the V segment lost 4 bases, leaving 2 bases of the junction unmatched. The full variable domain, its missing parts supplied by reference TRBV11-3 and TRBJ2-1, is EAGVVQSPRYKIIEKKQPVAFWCNPISGHNTLYWYLQNLGQGPELLIRYENEEAVDDSQLPKDRFSAERLKGVDSTLKIQPAELGDSAVYLCASSSTSGYNEQFFGPGTRLTVL.

This clone has only a few counts. The chain combines TRBV5-1 with TRBJ1-3, with TRBD1 as a possible D gene (6 bases). From germline, CDR1 is SGHRS and CDR2 YFSETQ. CDR3 length equals 14 residues. The V gene lost 4 bases and the J gene lost 0 bases, with 8 bases spanning the gap. The CDR3 bases are TGCGCCAGCAGCCTGGACAGCTCTGGAAACACCATATATTTT. This gives the protein CASSLDSSGNTIYF.